The sequence of this T cell receptor (beta chain) was determined in a study of cytomegalovirus exposure and HLA in healthy donors. About the research overall: The approximately 710 first-cohort repertoires and the approximately 110 validation repertoires shared the same platform, a later analysis reported. General study findings and limits: Cytomegalovirus status was reportedly diagnosed by the classifier with high sensitivity and specificity. Usually a TCR sequence was rare, but some public TCRs were found in many donors. A list of about 160 TCR beta chains associated with cytomegalovirus was given.

V lost 4 bases, J lost 0 bases, and 10 bases lay in between. Germline V lookup: CDR1 SGHRS, CDR2 YFSETQ. The CDR3 length is 14 residues. A remark on this clone: Its antigen remains unknown.

TCRdb keeps only in-frame clones here, not all; method: immunoSEQ multiplex PCR. Among 220,000 or so clones, 75% to 90% were seen once, and the ten largest hold about 14%. The gene calls are TRBV5-1 and TRBJ1-1, with D possibly being TRBD1 (6 bases). Sequencing used PBMCs. This sequence was found in a woman in her 30s in good health and CMV-seropositive. The CDR3 sequence: CASSPDSLNTEAFF. CDR3 nucleotides: TGCGCCAGCAGCCCGGACAGCTTGAACACTGAAGCTTTCTTT.